Reported below is one T cell receptor beta chain. This entry belongs to a study of regulatory T cells in long-lasting Graves disease. Arm-PCR of CDR3 regions and iRepertoire HTBI primers were the basis on which TCR beta libraries were built. MiXCR, applied by TCRdb to the multiplex PCR reads, yields one record per CDR3 protein. The table lists more than 350,000 distinct CDR3 sequences, under 15% of them singletons. Time point defined: newly diagnosed GD, antithyroid drugs for less than 3 months. The TCR library was made from RNA extracted from PBMCs. Trimming took 5 bases from V and 0 from J, leaving 17 bases between them. Germline CDR1 and CDR2: SEHNR and FQNEAQ (reference sequence). This CDR3 has 17 amino acids. These data also formed part of another study, on T cells in Graves' hyperthyroidism and ophthalmopathy.

The V gene is TRBV7-9, the J gene TRBJ2-1, with no clear D. The TCR comes from a woman aged 25 to 39 with Graves disease. The material sequenced was peripheral blood mononuclear cells (PBMCs), taken at new diagnosis, from a patient treated with antithyroid drugs. The CDR3 bases are TGTGCCAGCAGCCTCCCTAAGGTTTCCCGCTCCTACAATGAGCAGTTCTTC. Protein: CASSLPKVSRSYNEQFF.